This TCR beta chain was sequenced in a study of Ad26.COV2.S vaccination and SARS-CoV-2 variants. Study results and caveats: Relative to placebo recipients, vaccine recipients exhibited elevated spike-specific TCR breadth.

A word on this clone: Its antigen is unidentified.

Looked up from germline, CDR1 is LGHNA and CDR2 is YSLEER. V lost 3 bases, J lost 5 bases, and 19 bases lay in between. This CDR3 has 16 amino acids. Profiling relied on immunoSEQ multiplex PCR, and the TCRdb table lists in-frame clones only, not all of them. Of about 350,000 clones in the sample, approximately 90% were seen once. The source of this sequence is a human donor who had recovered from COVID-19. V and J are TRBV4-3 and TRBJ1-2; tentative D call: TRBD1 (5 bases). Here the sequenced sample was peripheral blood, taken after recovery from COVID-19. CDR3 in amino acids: CASSQGATGPMYGYTF. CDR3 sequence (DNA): TGCGCCAGCAGCCAGGGTGCAACGGGGCCGATGTATGGCTACACCTTC.